Following are 21 T cell receptor beta chains from one sample sequenced in a study of technical replicates of blood from several donors. Generated by immunoSEQ multiplex PCR, the TCRdb table keeps only in-frame clones and is missing some. The top ten clones hold roughly 0.25% of a sample with 85,000 to 100,000 clones, around 90% of them seen once. The sequencing input was T cells isolated from PBMCs. Receptors were obtained from a human donor in good health.

V and J are TRBV30 and TRBJ2-1; D possibly corresponds to TRBD2 (6 bases). The V and J ends lost 0 bases and 3 bases respectively, with 15 bases between them. Looked up from germline, CDR1 is GTSNPN and CDR2 is SVGIG (reference sequence). CDR3 length: 16 residues. The CDR3 region is CAWSVRRGFDYNEQFF. The CDR3 coding sequence is TGTGCCTGGAGTGTACGTCGGGGGTTCGACTACAATGAGCAGTTCTTC.

The chain employs TRBV28 and TRBJ2-7, with D possibly being TRBD1 (6 bases). This CDR3 is built from 14 residues. CDR1 and CDR2 (germline): MDHEN, SYDVKM. V lost 7 bases to trimming and J lost 0 bases, with 13 bases between them. The CDR3 protein is CASTTGTTSYEQYF. CDR3 nucleotide sequence: TGTGCCAGCACTACCGGGACAACCTCCTACGAGCAGTACTTC.

This clone occurred a few times. The chain uses TRBV18 and TRBJ2-5; D might be TRBD1 (5 bases). CDR1 and CDR2 (germline): KGHSH, LQKENI. This CDR3 contains 12 residues. Between the trimmed V and J ends, which lost 4 bases and 9 bases, there was a span of 12 bases. Here the CDR3 DNA reads TGTGCCAGCTCACTCGACGAAGGGGCCCAGTACTTC. Its protein product is CASSLDEGAQYF.

This chain connects TRBV15 to TRBJ2-7; 8 positions agree with TRBD2. The length of the CDR3 is 19 residues. Germline loops: CDR1 LNHNV, CDR2 YYDKDF (reference sequence). After removal of 0 bases from V and 0 bases from J, the junction contained 13 bases not matched to a gene. CDR3: CATSRDRGLGGGPSYEQYF. In DNA, the CDR3 is TGTGCCACCAGCAGAGATCGGGGGCTGGGCGGGGGGCCCTCCTACGAGCAGTACTTC.

The genes are TRBV2 and TRBJ1-6; 8 bases match TRBD1. The CDR3 loop spans 13 amino acids. Germline V CDR1 and CDR2: SNHLY, FYNNEI. Trimming at V came to 7 bases and at J to 5 bases, leaving 1 base not matched to a gene. The CDR3 protein is CASTDRDNSPLHF. The CDR3 coding sequence is TGTGCCAGCACGGACAGGGATAATTCACCCCTCCACTTT.

The chain employs TRBV2 and TRBJ2-5; 7 positions agree with TRBD2. The CDR3 loop spans 13 amino acids. The germline gives CDR1 SNHLY, CDR2 FYNNEI. Trimming cost V 4 bases and J 4 bases; bases outside gene matches: 3. The CDR3 DNA sequence: TGTGCCAGCAGTGTGGGGGGGGGAGAGACCCAGTACTTC. Translating gives CASSVGGGETQYF.

This clone was seen just once. The chain is built from TRBV5-8 and TRBJ2-2; perhaps TRBD2 as D (7 bases). Trimming took 4 bases from V and 5 from J, leaving 18 bases between them. The germline gives CDR1 SGHTS, CDR2 YDEGEE. The CDR3 is 16 residues long. The CDR3 region is CASSPRRGRETGELFF. The CDR3 coding sequence is TGTGCCAGCAGCCCCAGGCGGGGGCGGGAAACCGGGGAGCTGTTTTTT. Supplemented by reference TRBV5-8 and TRBJ2-2, the full variable domain reads EAGVTQSPTHLIKTRGQQATLRCSPISGHTSVYWYQQALGLGLQFLLWYDEGEERNRGNFPPRFSGRQFPNYSSELNVNALELEDSALYLCASSPRRGRETGELFFGEGSRLTVL.

This chain links TRBV28 with TRBJ1-2, with D perhaps matching TRBD1 (5 bases). Trimming took 5 bases from V and 3 from J, leaving 10 bases between them. The CDR3 is 13 residues long. In germline, CDR1 is MDHEN, CDR2 SYDVKM. The chain's CDR3 is CASSNPGYYGYTF. For the CDR3, the DNA is TGTGCCAGCAGTAACCCAGGGTACTATGGCTACACCTTC.

The chain couples TRBV11-2 to TRBJ2-1; the D gene is possibly TRBD2 (7 bases). CDR1 SGHAT and CDR2 FQNNGV come from the germline V gene. The CDR3 loop spans 16 amino acids. V lost 1 base and J lost 6, with 16 bases in between. In DNA form, the CDR3 reads TGTGCCAGCAGCTTAGCGCGGGGGCCAACCCCCAATGAGCAGTTCTTC. Amino acid sequence: CASSLARGPTPNEQFF.

The chain carries TRBV10-3 and TRBJ1-3, with TRBD1 matching over 10 bases. With V trimmed by 7 bases and J by 0 bases, 18 bases remained unmatched. Germline CDR1 ENHRY, CDR2 SYGVKD. The CDR3 covers 20 residues. CDR3 sequence reads: CAINNIPGQGSGGSGNTIYF. CDR3 DNA sequence: TGTGCCATCAATAATATCCCGGGACAGGGGTCTGGGGGCTCTGGAAACACCATATATTTT.

The chain links TRBV18 to TRBJ2-7; 8 bases are shared with TRBD2. V was clipped by 3 bases and J by 3 bases; unmatched bases: 7. Germline V gene lookup returns CDR1 KGHSH and CDR2 LQKENI. The CDR3 has 15 amino acids. DNA for the CDR3: TGTGCCAGCTCACCGGGACTAGGACAAAGCTACGAGCAGTACTTC. Its protein product is CASSPGLGQSYEQYF.

The V call is TRBV28, the J call TRBJ1-2; D is possibly TRBD1 (5 bases). CDR3 size: 17 residues. CDR1 is MDHEN, CDR2 SYDVKM, per germline. The V and J ends lost 1 base and 5 bases respectively, with 20 bases between them. The CDR3 nucleotides read TGTGCCAGCAGTTTATACCCCGCACTGGTTGGGGGGTATGGCTACACCTTC. It encodes CASSLYPALVGGYGYTF.

On this clone itself: An end of the junction does not agree with germline; a read error may underlie this. V is TRBV6-5 and J is TRBJ2-5; D is undetermined. This CDR3 has 16 residues. Germline V gene lookup returns CDR1 MNHEY and CDR2 SVGAGI. The CDR3 reads CAGSYSGGPIQETQYF. For the CDR3, the DNA is TGTGCCGGCAGTTACTCGGGTGGGCCGATTCAAGAGACCCAGTACTTC.

V is TRBV30 and J is TRBJ1-1; 7 bases map to TRBD1. Unmatched junction bases numbered 11, after V lost 0 bases and J lost 13 bases. Germline V gene lookup returns CDR1 GTSNPN and CDR2 SVGIG (reference sequence). The CDR3 loop spans 13 amino acids. CDR3 coding DNA: TGTGCCTGGAGTGTGGGTGGGCCACCAGGGGGTTTCTTT. The encoded protein is CAWSVGGPPGGFF.

The chain links TRBV4-1 to TRBJ2-5; tentatively, D is TRBD1 (6 bases). The CDR3 is made up of 17 amino acids. The germline V gene encodes CDR1 MGHRA and CDR2 YSYEKL. V was clipped by 2 bases and J by 13 bases, with 29 bases between them. CDR3 sequence: CASSQFPSPSGEAATYF. CDR3 coding DNA: TGCGCCAGCAGCCAATTTCCTAGCCCCTCAGGGGAAGCGGCCACGTACTTC.

There are a few counts of this clone. The V and J genes are TRBV29-1 and TRBJ2-1, with 13 positions matching TRBD2. V shed 7 bases, J shed 6 bases, and the junction held 3 bases outside the gene matches. The CDR3 totals 13 residues. CDR1 is SQVTM, CDR2 ANQGSEA, per germline. The CDR3 here is CSAGLAGPNEQFF. DNA of the CDR3: TGCAGCGCGGGACTAGCGGGGCCCAATGAGCAGTTCTTC.

As for this clone: The sample carries other DNA sequences with the same CDR3. The chain combines TRBV20-1 with TRBJ2-1, with a weak D call TRBD1 (5 bases). The germline V gene has CDR1 DFQATT and CDR2 SNEGSKA (reference sequence). CDR3 length equals 11 residues. Trimming shortened V by 3 bases and J by 6 bases, and 6 bases separated the two germline ends. As DNA, the CDR3 is TGCAGTGCTAGTAGGGGCAATGAGCAGTTCTTC. Its protein product is CSASRGNEQFF.

This sequence joins TRBV15 and TRBJ2-2; 8 bases are shared with TRBD2. Trimming removed 0 bases from V and 5 bases from J; junction bases left unmatched: 5. This CDR3 is built from 16 residues. Germline values: CDR1 LNHNV, CDR2 YYDKDF (reference sequence). This chain's CDR3 is CATSRDTSGLTGELFF. The CDR3 DNA reads as TGTGCCACCAGCAGAGATACTAGCGGACTAACCGGGGAGCTGTTTTTT. The full variable domain, rest sourced from reference TRBV15 and TRBJ2-2, is DAMVIQNPRYQVTQFGKPVTLSCSQTLNHNVMYWYQQKSSQAPKLLFHYYDKDFNNEADTPDNFQSRRPNTSFCFLDIRSPGLGDTAMYLCATSRDTSGLTGELFFGEGSRLTVL.

Here the CDR3 reads CSITSGGADTQYF. DNA for the CDR3: TGCAGCATTACTAGCGGGGGGGCAGATACGCAGTATTTT. The chain links TRBV29-1 to TRBJ2-3; 13 bases map to TRBD2. CDR3 length: 13 amino acids. Germline loops: CDR1 SQVTM, CDR2 ANQGSEA. The ends lost 8 bases at V and 4 bases at J; junction bases unmatched: 3.

This clone was seen more than once but under ten times. This chain connects TRBV11-2 to TRBJ1-2, with 12 bases fitting TRBD1. V shed 5 bases, J shed 4 bases, and the junction held 11 bases outside the gene matches. Germline loops: CDR1 SGHAT, CDR2 FQNNGV. This CDR3 is built from 17 residues. The CDR3 sequence is CASSVSRDRGLFYGYTF. DNA of the CDR3: TGTGCCAGCAGCGTCTCTCGGGACAGGGGGCTCTTCTATGGCTACACCTTC.

This chain joins TRBV9 and TRBJ2-7, with TRBD2 as a possible D gene (5 bases). The germline V gene encodes CDR1 SGDLS and CDR2 YYNGEE. The CDR3 spans 15 residues. V was pared by 2 bases and J by 4 bases, with 16 bases between. For the CDR3, the DNA is TGTGCCAGCAGCGTCCGGGATACCATGACGTACGAGCAGTACTTC. Its translation is CASSVRDTMTYEQYF.